This entry lists 23 T cell receptor beta chains sequenced from one sample in a study of blood T cell repertoires in COVID-19. The repertoire was sequenced with immunoSEQ multiplex PCR; TCRdb's copy has only in-frame clones and lacks some. The top ten clones hold around 3.3% of a sample with 200,000 to 250,000 clones, roughly 85% of them seen once. Sequences were obtained from peripheral blood. The receptors derive from a woman aged 80 or over with acute or convalescent COVID-19.

The V call is TRBV28, the J call TRBJ1-5; 7 bases map to TRBD1. V shed 7 bases and J 3 bases; nucleotides not matched to a gene: 12. CDR1 and CDR2 from the germline V gene are MDHEN and SYDVKM. This CDR3 has 16 residues. In nucleotides, the CDR3 is TGTGCCAGCACCACCGCAGGGGGACATTACAATCAGCCCCAGCATTTT. Encoded protein: CASTTAGGHYNQPQHF. The whole variable domain, remainder taken from reference TRBV28 and TRBJ1-5, is DVKVTQSSRYLVKRTGEKVFLECVQDMDHENMFWYRQDPGLGLRLIYFSYDVKMKEKGDIPEGYSVSREKKERFSLILESASTNQTSMYLCASTTAGGHYNQPQHFGDGTRLSIL.

This chain joins TRBV2 and TRBJ2-7; possibly TRBD2 for D (7 bases). CDR1 is SNHLY, CDR2 FYNNEI, per germline. The CDR3 length is 12 residues. V lost 4 bases, J lost 7 bases, and 11 bases lay in between. In DNA form, the CDR3 reads TGTGCCAGCAGTGGGGGGGGCTATGAGCAGTACTTC. It translates to CASSGGGYEQYF.

The V call is TRBV28, the J call TRBJ2-1, with 11 nucleotides matching TRBD2. V was clipped by 6 bases and J by 6 bases; unmatched bases: 10. The CDR3 consists of 16 residues. Per germline, CDR1 MDHEN and CDR2 SYDVKM. CDR3 loop: CASRPRLAGRGNEQFF. The CDR3 DNA reads as TGTGCCAGCAGACCTAGACTAGCGGGGCGGGGCAATGAGCAGTTCTTC.

This rearrangement joins TRBV5-1 to TRBJ2-1; TRBD2 matches 10 bases. Trimming at V came to 2 bases and at J to 4 bases, leaving 9 bases not matched to a gene. The CDR3 runs 17 residues. Germline lookup yields CDR1 SGHRS and CDR2 YFSETQ. Written as DNA, the CDR3 is TGCGCCAGCAGCTTTCTAGCGGGGGTCCACGGATACAATGAGCAGTTCTTC. This codes for CASSFLAGVHGYNEQFF.

The chain uses TRBV11-3 and TRBJ2-1; a weak D match, TRBD2 (7 bases). V gave up 1 base and J gave up 9 bases, with 16 bases separating them. CDR1 and CDR2 (germline): SGHNT, YENEEA. The CDR3 spans 15 residues. This chain's CDR3 is CASSLGHGGAGEQFF. CDR3 bases: TGTGCCAGCAGCTTAGGTCATGGGGGGGCTGGTGAGCAGTTCTTC.

This sequence joins TRBV18 and TRBJ1-6, with TRBD1 identical over 8 bases. Per germline, CDR1 KGHSH and CDR2 LQKENI. The V segment lost 3 bases and the J segment 5 bases; nucleotides outside the gene matches: 0. CDR3 length: 14 residues. CDR3 in amino acids: CASSPGQDNSPLHF. CDR3 DNA: TGTGCCAGCTCACCGGGACAGGATAATTCACCCCTCCACTTT. Together with reference TRBV18 and TRBJ1-6, the CDR3 gives the full variable domain: NAGVMQNPRHLVRRRGQEARLRCSPMKGHSHVYWYRQLPEEGLKFMVYLQKENIIDESGMPKERFSAEFPKEGPSILRIQQVVRGDSAAYFCASSPGQDNSPLHFGNGTRLTVT.

The CDR3 spells CASSQFQGGTDTQYF. As DNA, the CDR3 is TGTGCCAGCAGCCAATTCCAGGGTGGCACAGATACGCAGTATTTT. The rearrangement joins TRBV3-1 (or the pseudogene TRBV3-2) to TRBJ2-3; the D gene is possibly TRBD1 (5 bases). Germline assignment: CDR1 LGHDT and CDR2 YNNKEL (reference sequence). Trimming left V 2 bases short and J 1 base short, with 10 bases between. The CDR3 is 15 residues long.

The V call is TRBV4-1, the J call TRBJ2-3, with 8 positions matching TRBD2. There are 15 residues in the CDR3. Losses at the gene ends were 4 bases for V and 1 base for J; bases not matched to a gene: 4. Germline CDR1 reads MGHRA; CDR2 reads YSYEKL. The CDR3 coding sequence is TGCGCCAGCAGCCGGAATAGCGGGGGCACAGATACGCAGTATTTT. Amino acid sequence: CASSRNSGGTDTQYF.

The chain joins TRBV5-1 to TRBJ1-1; 8 nucleotides line up with TRBD1. The CDR3 sequence is 15 residues long. Trimming at V came to 2 bases and at J to 5 bases, leaving 8 bases not matched to a gene. From germline, CDR1 is SGHRS and CDR2 YFSETQ. CDR3 sequence (DNA): TGCGCCAGCAGCTTACTAGGACAGGGAGGAACTGAAGCTTTCTTT. Translation gives CASSLLGQGGTEAFF. Supplemented by reference TRBV5-1 and TRBJ1-1, the full variable domain reads KAGVTQTPRYLIKTRGQQVTLSCSPISGHRSVSWYQQTPGQGLQFLFEYFSETQRNKGNFPGRFSGRQFSNSRSEMNVSTLELGDSALYLCASSLLGQGGTEAFFGQGTRLTVV.

The CDR3 loop is CASSLIESNTEAFF. The CDR3 DNA reads as TGTGCCAGCAGCTTAATTGAGTCGAACACTGAAGCTTTCTTT. V gene TRBV11-2 combines with J gene TRBJ1-1; D uncertain. V gave up 2 bases and J gave up 1 base, with 8 bases separating them. The CDR3 has 14 residues. CDR1 is SGHAT, CDR2 FQNNGV, per germline.

The J gene is TRBJ2-5, the V gene TRBV7-6; D ambiguous. V lost 1 base and J lost 3, with 6 bases in between. The V gene's germline CDR1 is SGHVS and CDR2 FNYEAQ. The CDR3 spans 13 residues. In nucleotides, the CDR3 is TGTGCCAGCAGCTTAGACACGAAAGAGACCCAGTACTTC. It codes for CASSLDTKETQYF.

CDR3 coding DNA: TGTGCCAGTAGTATAGAACGGGGGGGTGACTATGGCTACACCTTC. Translation: CASSIERGGDYGYTF. This chain joins TRBV19 and TRBJ1-2; tentatively, D is TRBD1 (5 bases). V lost 0 bases and J lost 3, with 11 bases in between. The germline CDR1 and CDR2 sequences are LNHDA and SQIVND (reference sequence). The CDR3 sequence is 15 residues long.

This rearrangement joins TRBV6-6 to TRBJ2-6, with D possibly matching TRBD1 (6 bases). The V end lost 7 bases, the J end lost 0 bases, and 13 bases lay between the germline ends. The CDR3 is 16 residues long. Germline loops: CDR1 MNHNY, CDR2 SVGAGI (reference sequence). The DNA of the CDR3 is TGTGCCAGCACCGACGGACAGCACTCTGGGGCCAACGTCCTGACTTTC. Translated, it gives CASTDGQHSGANVLTF.

The CDR3 loop is CASSPTAHSNQPQHF. In DNA, the CDR3 is TGTGCCAGCAGCCCTACAGCCCATAGCAATCAGCCCCAGCATTTT. This chain uses TRBV3-1 (or the pseudogene TRBV3-2) with TRBJ1-5; D is undetermined. The CDR3 spans 15 residues. In germline, CDR1 is LGHDT, CDR2 YNNKEL (reference sequence). The ends were cut back, 4 bases at V and 0 bases at J, with 10 bases in the middle.

The chain employs TRBV2 and TRBJ1-1; D may be TRBD1 (5 bases). V lost 2 bases and J 5 bases, leaving 9 bases between the germline ends. The CDR3 spans 13 residues. Germline V gene sequence: CDR1 SNHLY, CDR2 FYNNEI. The DNA for the CDR3 is TGTGCCAGCAGTGAACAGGGTCAAACTGAAGCTTTCTTT. As protein: CASSEQGQTEAFF.

The chain carries TRBV3-1 (or the pseudogene TRBV3-2) and TRBJ1-2, with 7 bases aligning to TRBD1. Germline trimming cut 4 bases from V and 8 bases from J; bases unmatched to any gene: 7. The CDR3 consists of 13 residues. Per germline, CDR1 LGHDT and CDR2 YNNKEL (reference sequence). CDR3 amino acids: CASSLGQVSGYTF. The CDR3 region has the DNA TGTGCCAGCAGCCTTGGACAGGTTTCAGGCTACACCTTC.

The genes are TRBV5-4 and TRBJ2-3; 11 bases are shared with TRBD2. This CDR3 is 15 amino acids long. V gave up 4 bases and J gave up 7 bases; unmatched junction bases: 8. Germline V CDR1 and CDR2: SGHNT, YYREEE (reference sequence). CDR3 region: CASSPSGGRGNTQYF. CDR3 DNA: TGTGCCAGCAGCCCTAGCGGGGGGCGGGGGAATACGCAGTATTTT.

The chain carries TRBV6-1 and TRBJ2-1, with D tentatively TRBD2 (5 bases). The CDR3 runs 15 residues. Trimming left V 1 base short and J 2 bases short, with 9 bases between. CDR1 and CDR2 from the germline V gene are MNHNS and SASEGT. DNA of the CDR3: TGTGCCAGCAGTGAAGACCCCGGGGCCTACAATGAGCAGTTCTTC. Its protein is CASSEDPGAYNEQFF.

V gene TRBV3-1 (or the pseudogene TRBV3-2) combines with J gene TRBJ2-3, with D tentatively TRBD1 (5 bases). CDR1 and CDR2 from the germline V gene are LGHDT and YNNKEL (reference sequence). CDR3 length equals 15 residues. V lost 5 bases and J lost 0, with 12 bases in between. CDR3 nucleotide sequence: TGTGCCAGCAGCTTCAGGGCCTCTAGCACAGATACGCAGTATTTT. Its translation: CASSFRASSTDTQYF.

This chain joins TRBV24-1 and TRBJ2-2, with 14 bases lining up with TRBD2. This CDR3 contains 14 residues. V trimming: 10 bases; J trimming: 13 bases; junction bases outside the gene matches: 10. The germline CDR1 and CDR2 sequences are KGHDR and SFDVKD. Here the CDR3 reads CATGQGLAGAGLFF. The DNA for the CDR3 is TGTGCCACGGGCCAGGGACTAGCGGGAGCGGGGCTGTTTTTT.

This clone appeared once. The chain has TRBV28 and TRBJ1-2; 7 bases match TRBD1. This CDR3 region has 13 residues. V was pared by 7 bases and J by 7 bases, with 9 bases of the junction left unmatched. The germline V gene has CDR1 MDHEN and CDR2 SYDVKM. The DNA of the CDR3 is TGTGCCAGCACCGCGGGGACAGACCTTGGCTACACCTTC. As protein: CASTAGTDLGYTF.

This clone was observed a few times. The V and J genes are TRBV2 and TRBJ2-2; D remains ambiguous. V dropped 5 bases and J dropped 1 base, with 20 bases sitting between them. CDR1 is SNHLY and CDR2 is FYNNEI in the germline V gene. This CDR3 has 18 residues. The CDR3 is CASSQWSQIKENTGELFF. CDR3 bases: TGTGCCAGCAGTCAGTGGTCCCAAATTAAAGAGAACACCGGGGAGCTGTTTTTT.

This clone was seen only once. V and J are TRBV6-1 and TRBJ2-7, with TRBD2 as a possible D gene (6 bases). The ends were cut back, 2 bases at V and 7 bases at J, with 15 bases in the middle. This CDR3 has 14 residues. Germline V CDR1 and CDR2: MNHNS, SASEGT. The CDR3 protein is CASSERWGTGEQYF. For the CDR3, the DNA is TGTGCCAGCAGTGAAAGGTGGGGGACTGGGGAGCAGTACTTC.